The subject of this entry is one TCR beta chain. This sample is part of a study of blood T cell repertoires in COVID-19. Background on the study: The United States, Italy and Spain provided the acute and convalescent COVID-19 samples.

Method: immunoSEQ multiplex PCR; TCRdb's copy keeps in-frame clones and lacks some. The sample holds 250,000 to 300,000 clones, about four fifths seen once. Material for sequencing was peripheral blood. The TCR was taken from a woman aged 55-70 years with active or convalescent COVID-19.

This chain's CDR3 is CASSLLTEGYEQYF. The CDR3 DNA is TGTGCCAGCAGCTTGTTGACAGAAGGGTACGAGCAGTACTTC. The V gene is TRBV5-4, the J gene TRBJ2-7; the D gene is possibly TRBD1 (5 bases). The CDR3 totals 14 residues. V was shortened by 1 base and J by 4 bases, with 12 bases between the two germline ends. Germline V lookup: CDR1 SGHNT, CDR2 YYREEE (reference sequence).